The next 7 T cell receptor beta chains were all read from a single sample in a study of cytomegalovirus exposure and HLA in healthy donors. Amplification used 60 Vbeta primers and 13 Jbeta primers. Profiling relied on immunoSEQ multiplex PCR, and the TCRdb table lists in-frame clones only, not all of them. The table records 200,000 to 250,000 clones, about 80% of them present only once. What was sequenced was PBMCs. These receptor sequences come from a woman in her 40s in good health and CMV-seronegative.

This chain connects TRBV4-1 to TRBJ1-1, with D tentatively TRBD1 (5 bases). The V end lost 2 bases, the J end lost 3 bases, and 16 bases lay between the germline ends. CDR1 is MGHRA, CDR2 YSYEKL, per germline. The CDR3 consists of 16 residues. The CDR3 DNA reads as TGCGCCAGCAGCCAACCCTTGCGCATAGGGGACACTGAAGCTTTCTTT. Its protein is CASSQPLRIGDTEAFF.

CDR3 region: CAYELMNTEAFF. CDR3 sequence (DNA): TGTGCCTACGAGCTCATGAACACTGAAGCTTTCTTT. The J gene is TRBJ1-1, the V gene TRBV30; D ambiguous. Germline assignment: CDR1 GTSNPN and CDR2 SVGIG (reference sequence). The CDR3 spans 12 residues. V lost 7 bases to trimming and J lost 0 bases, with 9 bases between them.

The chain combines TRBV9 with TRBJ2-5; 8 nucleotides agree with TRBD1. This CDR3 is built from 15 residues. The ends lost 3 bases at V and 5 bases at J; junction bases unmatched: 9. Germline V CDR1 and CDR2: SGDLS, YYNGEE. The chain's CDR3 is CASSDKGQAWETQYF. The CDR3 DNA reads as TGTGCCAGCAGCGATAAGGGACAGGCCTGGGAGACCCAGTACTTC.

This clone was counted a few times. The chain couples TRBV6-5 to TRBJ1-1; tentatively, D is TRBD1 (5 bases). V lost 4 bases, J lost 1 base, and 10 bases lay in between. Per the germline V gene, CDR1 is MNHEY and CDR2 is SVGAGI. The CDR3 contains 14 residues. The CDR3 DNA reads as TGTGCCAGCAGTTTCGGGCAGGGGAACACTGAAGCTTTCTTT. The encoded protein is CASSFGQGNTEAFF.

The chain joins TRBV30 to TRBJ1-2, with D perhaps matching TRBD1 (5 bases). The V end was cut by 3 bases, the J end by 2 bases, with 13 bases between. Germline CDR1 GTSNPN, CDR2 SVGIG (reference sequence). The CDR3 is 14 amino acids. CDR3 region: CAWSSTGRNYGYTF. CDR3 bases: TGTGCCTGGAGCTCCACAGGCAGGAACTATGGCTACACCTTC.

The V call is TRBV7-2, the J call TRBJ2-7; weak D call: TRBD2 (5 bases). V dropped 5 bases and J dropped 0 bases, with 11 bases sitting between them. CDR1 is SGHTA, CDR2 FQGNSA, per germline. The CDR3 is 14 residues long. The CDR3 is CASSLERASYEQYF. In DNA, the CDR3 is TGTGCCAGCAGCCTGGAGAGGGCCTCCTACGAGCAGTACTTC.

The chain links TRBV23-1 to TRBJ1-6; a weak D match, TRBD1 (5 bases). TRBV23-1 is treated as an ORF (open reading frame) with a function not yet certain. With 1 base removed from V and 1 base from J, the gap between germline ends came to 8 bases. The CDR3 has 16 amino acids. The CDR3 loop reads CASSQFQGSYNSPLHF. CDR3 nucleotide sequence: TGCGCCAGCAGTCAATTTCAGGGATCCTATAATTCACCCCTCCACTTT.